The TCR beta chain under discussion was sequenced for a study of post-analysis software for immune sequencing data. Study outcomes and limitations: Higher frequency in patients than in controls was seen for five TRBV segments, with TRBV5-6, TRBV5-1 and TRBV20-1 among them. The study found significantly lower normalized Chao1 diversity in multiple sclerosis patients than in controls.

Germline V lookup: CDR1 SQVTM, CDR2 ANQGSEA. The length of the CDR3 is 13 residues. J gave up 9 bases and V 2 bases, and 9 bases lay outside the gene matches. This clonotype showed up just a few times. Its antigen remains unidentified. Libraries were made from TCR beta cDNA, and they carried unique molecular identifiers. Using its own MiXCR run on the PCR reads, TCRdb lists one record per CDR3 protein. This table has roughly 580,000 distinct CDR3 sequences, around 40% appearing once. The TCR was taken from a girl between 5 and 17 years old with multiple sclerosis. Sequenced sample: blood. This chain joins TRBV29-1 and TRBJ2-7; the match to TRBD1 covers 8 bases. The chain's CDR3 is CSVERTGNSRQYF. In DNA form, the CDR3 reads TGCAGCGTTGAAAGGACAGGGAACTCGCGGCAGTACTTC.